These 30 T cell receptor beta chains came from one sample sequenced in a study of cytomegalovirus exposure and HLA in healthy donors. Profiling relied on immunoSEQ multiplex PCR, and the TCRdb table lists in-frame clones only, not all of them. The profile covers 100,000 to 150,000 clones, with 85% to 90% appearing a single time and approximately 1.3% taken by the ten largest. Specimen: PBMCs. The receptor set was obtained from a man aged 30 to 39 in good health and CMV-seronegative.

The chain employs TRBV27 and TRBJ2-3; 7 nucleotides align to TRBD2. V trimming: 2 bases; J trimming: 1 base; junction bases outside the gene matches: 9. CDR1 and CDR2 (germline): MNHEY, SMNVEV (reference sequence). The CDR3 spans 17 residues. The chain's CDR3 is CASSLRSGGGRTDTQYF. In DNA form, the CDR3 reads TGTGCCAGCAGTTTACGGTCGGGAGGAGGTCGCACAGATACGCAGTATTTT.

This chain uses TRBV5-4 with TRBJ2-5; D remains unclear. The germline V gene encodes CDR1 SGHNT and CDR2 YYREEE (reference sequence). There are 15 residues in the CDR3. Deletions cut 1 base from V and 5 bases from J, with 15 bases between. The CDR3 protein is CASSLQAIPSETQYF. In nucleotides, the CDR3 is TGTGCCAGCAGCTTGCAAGCAATCCCCTCTGAGACCCAGTACTTC.

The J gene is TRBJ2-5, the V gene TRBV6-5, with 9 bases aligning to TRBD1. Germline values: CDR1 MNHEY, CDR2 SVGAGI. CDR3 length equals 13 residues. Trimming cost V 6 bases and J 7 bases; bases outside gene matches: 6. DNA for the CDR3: TGTGCCAGCAGGACGGGACAGGGATTGACCCAGTACTTC. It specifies CASRTGQGLTQYF.

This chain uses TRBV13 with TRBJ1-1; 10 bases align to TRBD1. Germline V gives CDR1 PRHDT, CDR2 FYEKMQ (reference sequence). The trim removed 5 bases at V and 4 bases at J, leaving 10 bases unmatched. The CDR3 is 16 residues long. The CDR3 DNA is TGTGCCAGCAGCCGGGACAGGGGAAGGGACTCCACTGAAGCTTTCTTT. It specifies CASSRDRGRDSTEAFF.

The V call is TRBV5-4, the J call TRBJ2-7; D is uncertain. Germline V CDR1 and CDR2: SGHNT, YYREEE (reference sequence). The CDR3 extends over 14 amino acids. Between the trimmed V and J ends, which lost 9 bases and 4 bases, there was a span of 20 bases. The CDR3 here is CATSRLPGGYEQYF. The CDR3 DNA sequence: TGTGCCACCTCAAGGCTGCCAGGTGGATACGAGCAGTACTTC.

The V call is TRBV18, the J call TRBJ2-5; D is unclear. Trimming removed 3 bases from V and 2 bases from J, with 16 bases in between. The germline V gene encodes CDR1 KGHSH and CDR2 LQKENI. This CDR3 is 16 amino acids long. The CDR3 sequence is CASSPQRNRGQETQYF. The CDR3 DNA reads TGTGCCAGCTCACCTCAACGCAACCGAGGTCAAGAGACCCAGTACTTC.

The CDR3 is CASSLAREGYEQYF. In DNA form, the CDR3 reads TGTGCCAGCAGCTTAGCCCGGGAGGGCTACGAGCAGTACTTC. V and J are TRBV7-2 and TRBJ2-7, with TRBD2 identical over 8 bases. The CDR3 runs 14 residues. The germline V gene encodes CDR1 SGHTA and CDR2 FQGNSA. The trim removed 0 bases at V and 3 bases at J, leaving 1 base unmatched.

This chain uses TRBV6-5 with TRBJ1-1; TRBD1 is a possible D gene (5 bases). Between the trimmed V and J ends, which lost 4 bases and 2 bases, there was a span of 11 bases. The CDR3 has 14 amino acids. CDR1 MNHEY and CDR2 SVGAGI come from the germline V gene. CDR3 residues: CASSSARANTEAFF. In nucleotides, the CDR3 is TGTGCCAGCAGTTCCGCCAGGGCTAACACTGAAGCTTTCTTT.

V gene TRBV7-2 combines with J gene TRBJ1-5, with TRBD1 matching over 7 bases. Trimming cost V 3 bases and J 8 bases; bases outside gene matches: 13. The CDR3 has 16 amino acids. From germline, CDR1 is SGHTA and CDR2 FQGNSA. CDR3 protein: CASSLTGTLAGEPQHF. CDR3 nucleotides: TGTGCCAGCAGCTTGACAGGGACCCTGGCTGGCGAGCCCCAGCATTTT.

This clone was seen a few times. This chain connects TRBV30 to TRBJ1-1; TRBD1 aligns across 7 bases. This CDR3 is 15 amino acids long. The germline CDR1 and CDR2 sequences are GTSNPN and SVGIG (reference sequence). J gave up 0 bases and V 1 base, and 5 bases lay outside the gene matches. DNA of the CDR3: TGTGCCTGGAGTGCCGGACAGGATATGAACACTGAAGCTTTCTTT. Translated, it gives CAWSAGQDMNTEAFF.

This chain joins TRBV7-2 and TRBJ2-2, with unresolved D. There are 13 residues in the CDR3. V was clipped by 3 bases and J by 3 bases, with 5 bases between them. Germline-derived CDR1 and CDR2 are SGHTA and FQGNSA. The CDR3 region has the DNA TGTGCCAGCAGCTTCAGGCACACCGGGGAGCTGTTTTTT. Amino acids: CASSFRHTGELFF.

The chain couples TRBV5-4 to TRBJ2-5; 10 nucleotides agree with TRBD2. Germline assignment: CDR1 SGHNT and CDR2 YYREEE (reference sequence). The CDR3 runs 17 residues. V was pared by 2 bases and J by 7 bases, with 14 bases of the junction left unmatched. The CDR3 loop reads CASSLSVVAGGLGTQYF. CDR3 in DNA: TGTGCCAGCAGCTTATCGGTGGTAGCGGGAGGTCTGGGGACCCAGTACTTC.

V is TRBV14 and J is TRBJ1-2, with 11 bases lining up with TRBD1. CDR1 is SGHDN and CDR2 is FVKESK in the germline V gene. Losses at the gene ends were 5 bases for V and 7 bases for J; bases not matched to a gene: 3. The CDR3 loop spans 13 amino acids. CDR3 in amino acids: CASSGQGATGYTF. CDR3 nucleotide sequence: TGTGCCAGCAGCGGACAGGGGGCAACTGGCTACACCTTC.

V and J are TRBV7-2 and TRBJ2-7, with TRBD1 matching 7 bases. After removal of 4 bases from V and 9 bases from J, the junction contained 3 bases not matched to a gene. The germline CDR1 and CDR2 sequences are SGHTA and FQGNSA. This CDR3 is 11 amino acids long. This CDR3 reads CASSWGQPQYF. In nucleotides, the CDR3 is TGTGCCAGCAGCTGGGGACAGCCGCAGTACTTC. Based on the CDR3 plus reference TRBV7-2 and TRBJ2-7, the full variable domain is GAGVSQSPSNKVTEKGKDVELRCDPISGHTALYWYRQSLGQGLEFLIYFQGNSAPDKSGLPSDRFSAERTGGSVSTLTIQRTQQEDSAVYLCASSWGQPQYFGPGTRLTVT.

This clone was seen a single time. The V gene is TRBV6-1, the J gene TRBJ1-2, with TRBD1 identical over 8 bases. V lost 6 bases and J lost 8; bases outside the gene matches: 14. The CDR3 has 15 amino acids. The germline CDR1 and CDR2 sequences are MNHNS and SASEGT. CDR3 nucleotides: TGTGCCAGCAGGGGTGAGGACAGGGCGGTCGGGGGCTACACCTTC. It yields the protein CASRGEDRAVGGYTF.

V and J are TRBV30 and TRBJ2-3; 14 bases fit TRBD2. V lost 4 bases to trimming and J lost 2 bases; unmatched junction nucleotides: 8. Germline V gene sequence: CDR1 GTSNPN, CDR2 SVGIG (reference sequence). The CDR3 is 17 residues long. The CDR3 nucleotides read TGTGCCTGGAAGCCCCTGACTAGCGGGAGGGCCACAGATACGCAGTATTTT. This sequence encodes CAWKPLTSGRATDTQYF.

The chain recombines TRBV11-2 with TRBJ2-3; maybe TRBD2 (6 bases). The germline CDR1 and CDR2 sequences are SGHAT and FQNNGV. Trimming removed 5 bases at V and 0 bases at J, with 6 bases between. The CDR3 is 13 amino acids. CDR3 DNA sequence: TGTGCCAGCAGCCTAGCGAGCACAGATACGCAGTATTTT. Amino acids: CASSLASTDTQYF. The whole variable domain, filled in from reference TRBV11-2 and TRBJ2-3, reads EAGVAQSPRYKIIEKRQSVAFWCNPISGHATLYWYQQILGQGPKLLIQFQNNGVVDDSQLPKDRFSAERLKGVDSTLKIQPAKLEDSAVYLCASSLASTDTQYFGPGTRLTVL.

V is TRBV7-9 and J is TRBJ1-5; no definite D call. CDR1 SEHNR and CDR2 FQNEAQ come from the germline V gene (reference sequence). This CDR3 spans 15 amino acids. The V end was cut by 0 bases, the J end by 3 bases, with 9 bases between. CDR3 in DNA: TGTGCCAGCAGCTTAGCCACAGCAGTCAATCAGCCCCAGCATTTT. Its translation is CASSLATAVNQPQHF.

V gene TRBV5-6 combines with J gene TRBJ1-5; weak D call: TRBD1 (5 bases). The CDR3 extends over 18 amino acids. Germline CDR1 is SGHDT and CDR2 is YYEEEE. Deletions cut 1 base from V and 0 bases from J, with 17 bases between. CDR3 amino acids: CASSLFRGSGSSNQPQHF. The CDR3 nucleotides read TGTGCCAGCAGCTTGTTTCGGGGGAGCGGGAGTAGCAATCAGCCCCAGCATTTT.

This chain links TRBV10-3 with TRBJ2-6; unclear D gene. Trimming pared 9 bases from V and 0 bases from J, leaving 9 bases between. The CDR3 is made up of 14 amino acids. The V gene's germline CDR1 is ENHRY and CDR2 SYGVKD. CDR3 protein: CAIKLNSGANVLTF. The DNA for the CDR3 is TGTGCCATAAAGCTTAACTCTGGGGCCAACGTCCTGACTTTC.

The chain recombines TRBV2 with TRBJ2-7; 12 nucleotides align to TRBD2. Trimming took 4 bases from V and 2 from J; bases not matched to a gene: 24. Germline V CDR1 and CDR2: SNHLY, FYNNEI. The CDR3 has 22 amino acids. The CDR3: CASSAGTMTLAGGPGGTYEQYF. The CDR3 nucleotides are TGTGCCAGCAGTGCCGGGACGATGACCCTAGCGGGAGGGCCAGGGGGAACCTACGAGCAGTACTTC.

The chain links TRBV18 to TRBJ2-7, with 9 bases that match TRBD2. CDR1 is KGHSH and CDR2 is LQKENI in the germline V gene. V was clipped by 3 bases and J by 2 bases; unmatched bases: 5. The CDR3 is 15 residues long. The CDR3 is CASSPLAGNPYEQYF. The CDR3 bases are TGTGCCAGCTCACCCCTAGCGGGGAACCCCTACGAGCAGTACTTC.

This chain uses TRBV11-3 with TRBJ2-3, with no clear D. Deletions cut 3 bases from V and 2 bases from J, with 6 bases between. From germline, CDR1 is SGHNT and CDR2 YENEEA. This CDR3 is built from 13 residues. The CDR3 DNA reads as TGTGCCAGCAGCTTCGGAGACACAGATACGCAGTATTTT. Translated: CASSFGDTDTQYF.

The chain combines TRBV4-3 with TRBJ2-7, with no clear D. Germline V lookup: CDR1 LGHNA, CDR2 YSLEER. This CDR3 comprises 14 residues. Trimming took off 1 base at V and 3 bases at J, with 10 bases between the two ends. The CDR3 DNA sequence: TGCGCCAGCAGCCAAGGTCAGATAAACTACGAGCAGTACTTC. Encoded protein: CASSQGQINYEQYF.

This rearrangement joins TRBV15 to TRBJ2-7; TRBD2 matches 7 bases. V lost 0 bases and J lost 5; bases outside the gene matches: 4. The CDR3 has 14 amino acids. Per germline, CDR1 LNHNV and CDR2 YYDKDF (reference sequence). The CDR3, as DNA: TGTGCCACCAGCAGAGATGGGGAGGGGCACGAGCAGTACTTC. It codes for CATSRDGEGHEQYF. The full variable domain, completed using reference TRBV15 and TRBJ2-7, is DAMVIQNPRYQVTQFGKPVTLSCSQTLNHNVMYWYQQKSSQAPKLLFHYYDKDFNNEADTPDNFQSRRPNTSFCFLDIRSPGLGDTAMYLCATSRDGEGHEQYFGPGTRLTVT.

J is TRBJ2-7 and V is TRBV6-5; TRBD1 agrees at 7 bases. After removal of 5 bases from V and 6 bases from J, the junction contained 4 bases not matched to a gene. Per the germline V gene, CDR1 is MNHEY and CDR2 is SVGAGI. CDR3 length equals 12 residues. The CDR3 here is CASSPDRAEQYF. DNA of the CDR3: TGTGCCAGCAGTCCAGACAGGGCCGAGCAGTACTTC.

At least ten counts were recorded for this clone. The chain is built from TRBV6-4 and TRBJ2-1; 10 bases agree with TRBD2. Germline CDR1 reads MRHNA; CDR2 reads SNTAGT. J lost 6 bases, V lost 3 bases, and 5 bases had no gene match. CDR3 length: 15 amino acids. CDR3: CASSEASGSFNEQFF. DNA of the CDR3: TGTGCCAGCAGTGAGGCTAGCGGGAGTTTCAATGAGCAGTTCTTC.

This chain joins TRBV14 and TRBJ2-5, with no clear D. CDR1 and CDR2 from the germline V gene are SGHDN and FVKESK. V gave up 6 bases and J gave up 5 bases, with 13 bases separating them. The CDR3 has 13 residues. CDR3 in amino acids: CASRLGPRETQYF. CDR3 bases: TGTGCCAGCAGGCTTGGGCCACGGGAGACCCAGTACTTC.

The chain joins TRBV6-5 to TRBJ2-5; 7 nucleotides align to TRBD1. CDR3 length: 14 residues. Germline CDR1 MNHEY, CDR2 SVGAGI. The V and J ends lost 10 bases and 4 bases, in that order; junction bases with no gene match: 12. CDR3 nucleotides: TGTGCCACCGAGGAGCCAGGGGGAAGAGAGACCCAGTACTTC. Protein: CATEEPGGRETQYF.

The CDR3 DNA reads TGTGCCTGGAGTCATAGGGGGGGCGTTAATGAAAAACTGTTTTTT. Its protein product is CAWSHRGGVNEKLFF. The V and J genes are TRBV30 and TRBJ1-4; perhaps TRBD1 as D (6 bases). The length of the CDR3 is 15 residues. Germline values: CDR1 GTSNPN, CDR2 SVGIG (reference sequence). V was shortened by 2 bases and J by 4 bases, with 14 bases between the two germline ends.